This T cell receptor beta chain was identified in a study of blood T cell repertoires in COVID-19. At the level of the study: The samples span acute and convalescent COVID-19 from the United States, Italy and Spain. T cells, B-cell-depleted T cells, or PBMCs provided the cDNA or gDNA that served as material.

Original processing methods: Amplification from reference gene primers served as the basis for estimated nucleated cell counts. The data were produced by immunoSEQ multiplex PCR, yet TCRdb's version contains in-frame clones alone and is incomplete. V and J calls and clone size come straight from that table; D and trimming were deduced from the DNA. The sample records 210,000 or so clones, 82% being singletons. The clonotype originates from a woman in her thirties or forties with acute or convalescent COVID-19. Sample: peripheral blood.

CDR3 bases: TGCGCCAGCAGTAGACAGGGTGGATTGGAGACCCAGTACTTC. This encodes CASSRQGGLETQYF. The V gene is TRBV10-2, the J gene TRBJ2-5; 7 positions agree with TRBD1. The germline gives CDR1 WSHSY, CDR2 SAAADI. With V trimmed by 5 bases and J by 5 bases, 8 bases remained unmatched. The CDR3 sequence is 14 residues long.